Listed here is a single T cell receptor (beta chain). Its antigen is still unknown. The sample holds no much larger clone one base away, and base qualities are not on file. The entry originates in a study of T cell repertoires in cytomegalovirus infection (dated by TCRdb to between 2017 and 2020). Study-wide context: Recently identified HLA-C-restricted CMV epitopes, whose presentation resists viral immunomodulation, were targeted by peptide stimulations together with well-studied HLA-B-restricted epitopes. The HLA type of each donor mattered for the analysis, because public TCR beta signatures pointed to carriage of CMV infection along with the matching HLA type.

Including the terminal cysteine and phenylalanine, the CDR3 comprises 16 residues. Only the CDR3 DNA stays, 48 bases, in frame from base 1. CDR1 and CDR2 were assigned from the germline V gene as MGHDK and SYGVNS. The junction shows trimming of 10 bases on V and 6 bases on J, and the gene matches do not reach 16 bases of it. The sequencer listed for this sample is Illumina HiSeq 1500. Using fastp at Q25 and MiXCR, TCRdb reprocessed the public reads and kept productive beta chains. Identical CDR3 proteins give one entry, which carries the most common genes and DNA. In all, the sample holds about 920,000 distinct CDR3 sequences, and less than 40% of those were seen once. The ten largest clones take up roughly an eighth of the sample. Findings and caveats that apply to the study as a whole: The ex vivo response was dominated by HLA-C-restricted CMV-specific TCR beta clonotypes, and the single most frequent clonotype in two of eight donors was supplied by these HLA-C-restricted clonotypes. Carriers of CMV infection plus the relevant HLA type were discriminated by the cumulative frequency of public TCR beta family members in the study cohort and in an independent roughly 370-donor cohort.

Interpreted using the paper, the treatment or condition label stands for: in vitro stimulation with specific CMV peptide epitopes to enrich CMV-specific T cells. The V and J genes are TRBV25-1 and TRBJ2-1; TRBD2 matches 9 bases in the middle. Sequenced material: cultured CD8+ T cells from PBMCs, taken from culture after CMV antigen stimulation. The sequence derives from a human donor in good health (CMV status not recorded). Some clones in this sample may be carry-over from other donors' samples. The CDR3 protein sequence reads: CATIPGGAGGINEQFF. In nucleotide form, the sequence is TGTGCCACCATTCCAGGAGGTGCGGGGGGGATCAATGAGCAGTTCTTC.